Described below is a single T cell receptor (beta chain) sequence and its context. What it recognizes is unknown. This entry comes from a study of shared clonotypes between healthy human individuals. General study findings and limits: Of the naive CD4 clonotypes, around 5% were shared across four donors. In contrast to clonotypes shared by all four donors, non-shared clonotypes had lower generation probabilities.

The sorted-subset replicate PCRs were given about 200 ng DNA, which is 27,000 or so T cell genomes. Profiling relied on immunoSEQ multiplex PCR, and the TCRdb table lists in-frame clones only, not all of them. The sample yields 1,400,000 or so clones, 98% seen once. CDR3 length: 15 amino acids. CDR1 is SNHLY and CDR2 is FYNNEI in the germline V gene. V dropped 8 bases and J dropped 4; count of bases not matched to a gene: 11. V gene TRBV2 combines with J gene TRBJ1-2; 9 bases map to TRBD1. This TCR derives from a man aged 25-45 years in good health. The sequencing input was naive CD4+ T cells sorted from blood. This sample's subset: CD45RA+ positively selected. The DNA of the CDR3 is TGTGCCAGCCCGAGATACGGGACAGGGATCTATGGCTACACCTTC. This gives the protein CASPRYGTGIYGYTF.